A selection of T cell receptor beta chains follows, all from one sample in a study of T cell responses to AZD1222 COVID-19 vaccine. Produced via immunoSEQ multiplex PCR; TCRdb's table is partial and in-frame only. Of around 160,000 clones detected, under 95% appear once; the ten largest clones hold under 6%. Here the sequenced sample was peripheral blood, taken 28 days after the second AZD1222 dose. The receptors were sampled from an adult who received the AZD1222 COVID-19 vaccine. The CDR3 runs from the conserved cysteine through the conserved F or W. D genes are given only for firm matches. Clone size is not always given. Where it is, it says once, few, many or a class for expanded clones.

TGTGCCAGCAGCCCCCTAATTTTGAACACTGAAGCTTTCTTT | CASSPLILNTEAFF | TRBJ1-1 | TRBV7-9 | - | -
TGCAGTGCTAGTTGGAGGGATTACAATGAGCAGTTCTTC | CSASWRDYNEQFF | TRBJ2-1 | TRBV20-1 | - | -
TGCGCCAGCAGCCCCCCCGGTGGGCGTGGTGAGCAGTTCTTC | CASSPPGGRGEQFF | TRBJ2-1 | TRBV4-1 | - | -
TGTGCCAGCAGCTCGGGGCCTTTGGAAGAAAAACTGTTTTTT | CASSSGPLEEKLFF | TRBJ1-4 | TRBV28 | - | once
TGCGCCAGCAGCGGGGACGACTCCTACGAGCAGTACTTC | CASSGDDSYEQYF | TRBJ2-7 | TRBV5-1 | - | -
TGTGCCAGTAGTATCGGAACTAGCGGGAGGGAGTATGAGCAGTTCTTC | CASSIGTSGREYEQFF | TRBJ2-1 | TRBV19 | TRBD2 | -
TGCGCCAGCAGGCTAGCGGGAATCGGGGAGCTGTTTTTT | CASRLAGIGELFF | TRBJ2-2 | TRBV10-2 | TRBD2 | -
TGTGCCAGCAGGAGTTCCTCATTCTCCACCGGGGAGCTGTTTTTT | CASRSSSFSTGELFF | TRBJ2-2 | TRBV9 | - | -
TGTGCCAGCAGCTTGGGTCGGGAGGGCCTTGATCGCAATGAGCAGTTCTTC | CASSLGREGLDRNEQFF | TRBJ2-1 | TRBV7-9 | TRBD2 | -
TGTGCCAGCAGCTTAGAGGGGCGCGGAAACATTCAGTACTTC | CASSLEGRGNIQYF | TRBJ2-4 | TRBV7-6 | - | -
TGTGCCAGCAGCCAAGATCCCAGCGGGAGGGCAGATACGCAGTATTTT | CASSQDPSGRADTQYF | TRBJ2-3 | TRBV4-2 | TRBD2 | -
TGTGCCAGCAGCGTACGAGCTGTTGGGGATACGCAGTATTTT | CASSVRAVGDTQYF | TRBJ2-3 | TRBV9 | - | -
TGCGCCAGCAGTGCTGTGACAAATTCACCCCTCCACTTT | CASSAVTNSPLHF | TRBJ1-6 | TRBV5-1 | - | -
TGTGCCATCAGTGAGAGTCTACAGCTATACTATGGCTACACCTTC | CAISESLQLYYGYTF | TRBJ1-2 | TRBV10-3 | - | once
TGTGCCAGCAGCTTAGCGTGGGCTGGGGTCAGCTTGAACACTGAAGCTTTCTTT | CASSLAWAGVSLNTEAFF | TRBJ1-1 | TRBV7-9 | - | -
TGTGCCAGCACGGGACAGATCTCCTACAATGAGCAGTTCTTC | CASTGQISYNEQFF | TRBJ2-1 | TRBV6-6 | TRBD1 | -
TGCGCCAGCAGCTTTGGGGACCTCTATGGCTACACCTTC | CASSFGDLYGYTF | TRBJ1-2 | TRBV5-1 | - | -
TGTGCCAGTAGCTATCGACAGAACTATGGCTACACCTTC | CASSYRQNYGYTF | TRBJ1-2 | TRBV19 | - | -
TGCAGTGCTTGGGGGGGTTTGGAGCAGTACTTC | CSAWGGLEQYF | TRBJ2-7 | TRBV20-1 | TRBD2 | few
TGTGCCAGCAGACCCAGGACGAGAGAGCAGTTCTTC | CASRPRTREQFF | TRBJ2-1 | TRBV28 | - | once
TGTGCCAGCAGTCAGGGCCAGGGGGCCTACGAGCAGTACTTC | CASSQGQGAYEQYF | TRBJ2-7 | TRBV27 | TRBD1 | -
TGCGCCAGCAGGCCAACTAGCGGGGCATACCCTACCTACAATGAGCAGTTCTTC | CASRPTSGAYPTYNEQFF | TRBJ2-1 | TRBV5-1 | TRBD2 | -
TGTGCCACCAGTCCCTCTTGGGGGGTCCACCGAGAGACCCAGTACTTC | CATSPSWGVHRETQYF | TRBJ2-5 | TRBV24-1 | - | -
TGTGCCAGCAGGCCGACAGTAAGTGAGCAGTTCTTC | CASRPTVSEQFF | TRBJ2-1 | TRBV28 | - | -
TGTGCCAGCAGCGCCGTTAACCTTGGAAAAAACTATGGCTACACCTTC | CASSAVNLGKNYGYTF | TRBJ1-2 | TRBV9 | - | -
TGTGCCAGCAGGACCTGGGACGGAACCTACGAGCAGTACTTC | CASRTWDGTYEQYF | TRBJ2-7 | TRBV2 | - | -
TGTGCCAGCAGCTCCCTCCCGGGACTAGCGACCGGGGAGCTGTTTTTT | CASSSLPGLATGELFF | TRBJ2-2 | TRBV27 | TRBD2 | -
TGTGCCACCAGCTCCAGCGTGATGAACACTGAAGCTTTCTTT | CATSSSVMNTEAFF | TRBJ1-1 | TRBV15 | - | -
TGTGCCAGCTCGCGGGGCGTCGGGAGGGCCGGCGACGAGCAGTACTTC | CASSRGVGRAGDEQYF | TRBJ2-7 | TRBV7-9 | TRBD2 | -
TGTGCCAGCAGCCCTAGTTTCGTCTCAACAGATACGCAGTATTTT | CASSPSFVSTDTQYF | TRBJ2-3 | TRBV27 | - | -
TGTGCCAGCAGTAAACTGGACTACGAGCAGTACTTC | CASSKLDYEQYF | TRBJ2-7 | TRBV28 | - | -
TGCGCCAGCAGCGACAGGGGCGGGTATGGCTACACCTTC | CASSDRGGYGYTF | TRBJ1-2 | TRBV4-1 | TRBD1 | -
TGTGCCACCAGGGCCGCGGGGGATCCCTACGAGCAGTACTTC | CATRAAGDPYEQYF | TRBJ2-7 | TRBV24-1 | TRBD2 | -
TGTGCCATCAGTGCCGAGACTAGCGGGAGGCGAGAGACCCAGTACTTC | CAISAETSGRRETQYF | TRBJ2-5 | TRBV10-3 | TRBD2 | -
TGTGCCTGGAGCGCGGGGGGACAGATTAATGAAAAACTGTTTTTT | CAWSAGGQINEKLFF | TRBJ1-4 | TRBV30 | TRBD1 | -
TGTGCCACCAGTCCACCCCTTGGAGATACGCAGTATTTT | CATSPPLGDTQYF | TRBJ2-3 | TRBV24-1 | - | -
TGTGCCAGCTCACCACCGGGCGGGCCTGAGGCTTTCTTT | CASSPPGGPEAFF | TRBJ1-1 | TRBV18 | - | -
TGTGCCAGCAGTGTGGGGATAGTCACAGATACGCAGTATTTT | CASSVGIVTDTQYF | TRBJ2-3 | TRBV9 | - | once
TGCGCCAGCAGCGGCGGACTAGCGGGGTTTTCCTACGAGCAGTACTTC | CASSGGLAGFSYEQYF | TRBJ2-7 | TRBV5-1 | TRBD2 | -